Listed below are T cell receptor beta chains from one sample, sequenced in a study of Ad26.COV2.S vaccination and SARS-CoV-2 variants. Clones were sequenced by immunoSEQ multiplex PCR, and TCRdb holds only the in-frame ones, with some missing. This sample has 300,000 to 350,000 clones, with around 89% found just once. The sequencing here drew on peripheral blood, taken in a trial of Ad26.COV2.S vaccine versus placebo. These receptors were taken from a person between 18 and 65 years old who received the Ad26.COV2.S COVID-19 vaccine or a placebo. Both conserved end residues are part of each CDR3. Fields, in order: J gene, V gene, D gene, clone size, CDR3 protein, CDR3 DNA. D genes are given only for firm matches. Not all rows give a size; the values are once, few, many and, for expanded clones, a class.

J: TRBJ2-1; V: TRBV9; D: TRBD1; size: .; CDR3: CASSADRASYNEQFF; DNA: TGTGCCAGCAGCGCGGACAGGGCTTCCTACAATGAGCAGTTCTTC
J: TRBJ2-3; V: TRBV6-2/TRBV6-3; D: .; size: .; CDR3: CASSYWDAGTDTQYF; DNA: TGTGCCAGCAGTTACTGGGACGCAGGCACGGATACGCAGTATTTT
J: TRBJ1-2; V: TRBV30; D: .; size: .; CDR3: CAWSVPGMNYGYTF; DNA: TGTGCCTGGAGTGTACCGGGGATGAACTATGGCTACACCTTC
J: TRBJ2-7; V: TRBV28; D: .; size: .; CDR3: CASSSHGLDEQYF; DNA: TGTGCCAGCAGCTCCCATGGGCTGGACGAGCAGTACTTC
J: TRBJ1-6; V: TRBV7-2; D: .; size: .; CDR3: CASSLVGNSPLHF; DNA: TGTGCCAGCAGCTTAGTGGGGAATTCACCCCTCCACTTT
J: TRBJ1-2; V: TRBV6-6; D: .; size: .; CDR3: CASSQTPGTRGPLYGYTF; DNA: TGTGCCAGCAGTCAAACACCCGGGACACGGGGCCCCCTCTATGGCTACACCTTC
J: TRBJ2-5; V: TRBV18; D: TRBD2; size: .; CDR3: CASSPPGAAGGQTQYF; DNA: TGTGCCAGCTCACCACCGGGAGCAGCGGGGGGCCAGACCCAGTACTTC
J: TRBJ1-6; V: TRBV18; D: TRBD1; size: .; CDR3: CASSPDRGVSPLHF; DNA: TGTGCCAGCTCACCGGACAGGGGTGTTTCACCCCTCCACTTT
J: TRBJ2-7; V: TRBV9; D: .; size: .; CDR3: CASSVGDSSYEQYF; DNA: TGTGCCAGCAGCGTAGGTGACTCCTCCTACGAGCAGTACTTC
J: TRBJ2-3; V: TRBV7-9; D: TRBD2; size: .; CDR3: CASSLTSGRSTDTQYF; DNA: TGTGCCAGCAGCTTAACGAGCGGGAGGTCCACAGATACGCAGTATTTT
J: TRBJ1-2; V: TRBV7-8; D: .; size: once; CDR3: CASSPKISNYGYTF; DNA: TGTGCCAGCAGCCCTAAGATTTCTAACTATGGCTACACCTTC
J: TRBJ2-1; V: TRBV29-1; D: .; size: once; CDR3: CSVAGTGRNEQFF; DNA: TGCAGCGTTGCTGGAACAGGGAGGAATGAGCAGTTCTTC
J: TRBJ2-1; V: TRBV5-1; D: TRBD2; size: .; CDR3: CASSLGAGTSRFQFF; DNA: TGCGCCAGCAGCTTGGGAGCGGGGACCTCCAGGTTTCAGTTCTTC
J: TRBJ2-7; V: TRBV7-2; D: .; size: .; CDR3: CASSLNGGAYEQYF; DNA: TGTGCCAGCAGCTTAAACGGGGGAGCATACGAGCAGTACTTC
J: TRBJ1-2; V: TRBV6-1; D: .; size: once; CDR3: CASTSGGDYGYTF; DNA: TGTGCCAGCACCAGTGGCGGGGACTATGGCTACACCTTC
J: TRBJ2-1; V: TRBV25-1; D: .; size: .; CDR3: CASNLGGNEQFF; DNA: TGTGCCAGCAACCTCGGGGGCAATGAGCAGTTCTTC
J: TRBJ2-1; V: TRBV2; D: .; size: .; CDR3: CASSRWGNEQFF; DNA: TGTGCCAGCAGTCGTTGGGGGAATGAGCAGTTCTTC
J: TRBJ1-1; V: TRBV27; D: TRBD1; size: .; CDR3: CASGGQGDTEAFF; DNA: TGTGCCAGCGGGGGACAGGGTGACACTGAAGCTTTCTTT
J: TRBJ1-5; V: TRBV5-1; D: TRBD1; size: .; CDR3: CASSLTGGRNQPQHF; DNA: TGCGCCAGCAGCTTGACAGGGGGCCGGAATCAGCCCCAGCATTTT
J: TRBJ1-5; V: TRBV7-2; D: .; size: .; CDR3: CASSLEAGTGQPQHF; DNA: TGTGCCAGCAGCTTAGAAGCGGGGACGGGGCAGCCCCAGCATTTT
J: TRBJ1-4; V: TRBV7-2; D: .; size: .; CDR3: CASSLNAPGSTNEKLFF; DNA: TGTGCCAGCAGCTTAAACGCCCCAGGGTCAACTAATGAAAAACTGTTTTTT
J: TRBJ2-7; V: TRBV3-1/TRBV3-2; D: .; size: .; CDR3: CASSQGTGPGGSEQYF; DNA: TGTGCCAGCAGCCAAGGGACAGGGCCGGGGGGGAGCGAGCAGTACTTC
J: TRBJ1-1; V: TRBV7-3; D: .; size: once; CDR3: CASSLDRNTEAFF; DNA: TGTGCCAGCAGCTTGGACAGGAACACTGAAGCTTTCTTT
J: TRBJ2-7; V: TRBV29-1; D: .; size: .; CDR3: CSVETGLLAGQYF; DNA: TGCAGCGTTGAAACCGGGCTCCTGGCGGGGCAGTACTTC
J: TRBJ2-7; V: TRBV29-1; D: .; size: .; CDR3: CSVEAQVWGSSYEQYF; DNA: TGCAGCGTTGAGGCCCAGGTTTGGGGGTCCTCCTACGAGCAGTACTTC
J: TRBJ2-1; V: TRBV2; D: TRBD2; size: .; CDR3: CASSESLAGGQQFF; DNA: TGTGCCAGCAGTGAATCTCTAGCGGGAGGGCAGCAGTTCTTC
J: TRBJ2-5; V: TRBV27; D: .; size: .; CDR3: CASSLSSRSSVQETQYF; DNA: TGTGCCAGCAGTTTATCGAGTCGGAGTTCGGTCCAAGAGACCCAGTACTTC
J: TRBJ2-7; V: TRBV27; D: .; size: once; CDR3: CASSPSYEQYF; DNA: TGTGCCAGCAGTCCCTCCTACGAGCAGTACTTC
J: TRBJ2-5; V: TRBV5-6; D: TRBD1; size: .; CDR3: CASSGTGVGETQYF; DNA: TGTGCCAGCAGCGGGACAGGGGTCGGTGAGACCCAGTACTTC
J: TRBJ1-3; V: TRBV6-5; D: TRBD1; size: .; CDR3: CASRTDRVGNTIYF; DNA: TGTGCCAGCAGGACCGACAGGGTTGGAAACACCATATATTTT
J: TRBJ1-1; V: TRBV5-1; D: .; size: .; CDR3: CASSSSALNTEAFF; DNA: TGCGCCAGCAGCTCCTCTGCGTTGAACACTGAAGCTTTCTTT
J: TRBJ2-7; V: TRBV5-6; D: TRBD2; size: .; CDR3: CASSQLLAGGPAGDEQYF; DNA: TGTGCCAGCAGCCAGTTACTAGCGGGAGGGCCGGCCGGTGACGAGCAGTACTTC
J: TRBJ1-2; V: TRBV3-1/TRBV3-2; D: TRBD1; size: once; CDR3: CASSQNDRGRLGYTF; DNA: TGTGCCAGCAGCCAAAATGACAGGGGGCGGTTGGGCTACACCTTC
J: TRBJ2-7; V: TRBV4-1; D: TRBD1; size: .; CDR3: CASSQREGQGYEQYF; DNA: TGCGCCAGCAGCCAACGAGAGGGACAGGGGTACGAGCAGTACTTC
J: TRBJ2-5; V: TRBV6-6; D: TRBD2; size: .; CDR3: CASSLAGGPDTQYF; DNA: TGTGCCAGCAGTTTAGCGGGGGGGCCGGATACCCAGTACTTC
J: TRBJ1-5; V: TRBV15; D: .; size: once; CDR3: CATSKDERDQPQHF; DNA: TGTGCCACCAGCAAAGATGAGAGGGATCAGCCCCAGCATTTT
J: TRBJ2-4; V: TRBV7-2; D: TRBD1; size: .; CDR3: CASSFGTGSLAKNIQYF; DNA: TGTGCCAGCAGCTTCGGGACAGGGTCTTTAGCCAAAAACATTCAGTACTTC
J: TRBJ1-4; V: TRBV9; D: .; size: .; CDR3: CASSAGGFNEKLFF; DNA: TGTGCCAGCAGCGCTGGGGGGTTTAATGAAAAACTGTTTTTT
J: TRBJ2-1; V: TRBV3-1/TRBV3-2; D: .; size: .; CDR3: CASSQVSSEQFF; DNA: TGTGCCAGCAGCCAAGTATCCAGTGAGCAGTTCTTC
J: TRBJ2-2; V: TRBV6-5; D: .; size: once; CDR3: CASITGRNTGELFF; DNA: TGTGCCAGCATTACCGGGAGGAACACCGGGGAGCTGTTTTTT
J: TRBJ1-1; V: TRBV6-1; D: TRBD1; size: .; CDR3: CASSEPGDSHTEAFF; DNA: TGTGCCAGCAGTGAACCTGGGGACAGCCACACTGAAGCTTTCTTT